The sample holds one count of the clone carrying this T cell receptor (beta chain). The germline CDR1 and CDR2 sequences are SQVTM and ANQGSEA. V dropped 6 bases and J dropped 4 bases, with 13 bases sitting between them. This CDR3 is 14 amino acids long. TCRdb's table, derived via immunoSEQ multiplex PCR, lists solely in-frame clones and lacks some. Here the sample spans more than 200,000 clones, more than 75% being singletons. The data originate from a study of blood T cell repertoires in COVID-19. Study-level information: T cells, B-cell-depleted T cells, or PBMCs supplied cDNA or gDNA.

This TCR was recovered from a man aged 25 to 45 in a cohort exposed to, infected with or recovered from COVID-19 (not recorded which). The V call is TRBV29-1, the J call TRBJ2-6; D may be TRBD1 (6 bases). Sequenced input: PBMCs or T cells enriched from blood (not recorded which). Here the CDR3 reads CSVGTGTGANVLTF. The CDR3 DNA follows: TGCAGCGTGGGGACCGGGACAGGGGCCAACGTCCTGACTTTC.